This T cell receptor beta chain is drawn from a study of blood T cell repertoires in COVID-19. The protocol was immunoSEQ multiplex PCR, while the TCRdb copy is restricted to in-frame clones and leaves out a portion. The sample has 35,000 to 45,000 clones; 75% to 95% are singletons. Sequencing was done on a sample of peripheral blood. The clonotype originates from a woman older than 75 with acute or convalescent COVID-19.

CDR3 in amino acids: CASSYWGDYTF. In nucleotides, the CDR3 is TGTGCCAGCAGTTACTGGGGAGACTACACCTTC. The chain combines TRBV6-2 or TRBV6-3 with TRBJ1-2; no firm D call. Germline lookup yields CDR1 MNHEY and CDR2 SVGEGT. The CDR3 is made up of 11 amino acids. V lost 1 base and J lost 10, with 7 bases in between.